This TCR beta chain is from a study of T cell repertoires in cytomegalovirus infection. Study details: Both recently identified HLA-C-restricted and well-studied HLA-B-restricted CMV epitopes were used in the study.

J was trimmed by 6 bases and V by 2 bases; bases with no gene match: 3. The length of the CDR3 is 15 residues. Germline CDR1 and CDR2: MNHEY and SVGEGT. TCRdb re-derived calls from the reads in MiXCR, one entry per CDR3 protein. The sample lists about 310,000 distinct CDR3 sequences, 25% occurring once. As to this clonotype: What it binds is not known.

The TCR comes from a human donor in good health (CMV status not recorded). Some clones in this sample may be carry-over from other donors' samples. This chain connects TRBV6-2 or TRBV6-3 to TRBJ2-2; 10 bases agree with TRBD1. The specimen comprised cultured PBMCs, sampled from culture after CMV antigen stimulation. As DNA, the CDR3 is TGTGCCAGCAGTTACGGGACAGGGGCGCCCGGGGAGCTGTTTTTT. Translation: CASSYGTGAPGELFF.